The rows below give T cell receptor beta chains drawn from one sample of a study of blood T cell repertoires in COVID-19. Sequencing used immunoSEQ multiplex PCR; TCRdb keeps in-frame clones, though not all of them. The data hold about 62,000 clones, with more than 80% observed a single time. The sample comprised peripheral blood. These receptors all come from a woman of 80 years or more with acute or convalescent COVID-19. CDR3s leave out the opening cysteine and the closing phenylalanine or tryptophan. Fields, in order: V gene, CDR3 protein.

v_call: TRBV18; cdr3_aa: ASSPRTGRDTGELF
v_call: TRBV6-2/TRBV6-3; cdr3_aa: ASSPGIVGTQY
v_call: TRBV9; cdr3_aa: ASSTTPFKRGPQNEQF
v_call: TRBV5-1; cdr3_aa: ASSLAGPQRAF
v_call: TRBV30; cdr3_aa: ACRGQGDQPQH
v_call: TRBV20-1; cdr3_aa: SASLGLAGGRQY
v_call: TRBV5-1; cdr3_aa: ASSLEGGRDSPLH
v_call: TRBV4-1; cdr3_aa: ASSQSPTISGMVDEQF
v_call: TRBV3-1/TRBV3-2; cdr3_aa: ASSQGRGADSPLH
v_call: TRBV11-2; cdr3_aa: ASSLPPSGQVTDTQY
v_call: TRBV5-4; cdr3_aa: ASSIADRGDETQY
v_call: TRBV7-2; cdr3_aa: ASSLRRDQPQH
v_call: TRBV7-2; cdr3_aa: ASSLMGQGAGQPQH
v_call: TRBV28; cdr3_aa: ASSLGQGYEQY
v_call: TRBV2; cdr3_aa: ASSFAGTGDGYT
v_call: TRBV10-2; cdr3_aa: ASSAGRHQPQH
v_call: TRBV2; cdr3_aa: ASRQGMGTDTQY
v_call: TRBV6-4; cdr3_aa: ASRGTGARTEAF
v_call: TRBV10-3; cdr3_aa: AISEGFRQNEKLF
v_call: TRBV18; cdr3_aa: ASSPGQGAESPLH
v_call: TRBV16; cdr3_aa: ASSQSRGQNSPLH
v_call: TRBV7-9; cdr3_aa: ASGLGQGSVSYEKLF
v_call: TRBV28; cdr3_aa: ASSFWGHQPQH
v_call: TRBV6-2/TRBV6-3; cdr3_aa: ASSPGPGGNQPQH
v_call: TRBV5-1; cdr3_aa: ASSLDGPLATDTQY
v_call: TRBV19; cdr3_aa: ATRTGNQPQH
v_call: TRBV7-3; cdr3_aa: ASSLAAAFSYEQY
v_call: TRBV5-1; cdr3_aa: ASSSTGERGTEAF
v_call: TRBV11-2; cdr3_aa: ASSWTGDYQPQH
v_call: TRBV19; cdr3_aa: ASSIVSRGQVTEAF
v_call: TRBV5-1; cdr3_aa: ASSPGVTNYGYT
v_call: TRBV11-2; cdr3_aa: ASSLDSGQYYGYT
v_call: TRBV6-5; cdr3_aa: ASSSRGPGQPQH
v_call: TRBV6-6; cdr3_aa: ASSRPSGTGGASPLH
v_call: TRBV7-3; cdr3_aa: ASSLHDGTGEYNEQF
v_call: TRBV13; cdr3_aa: ASSLARGVGETQY
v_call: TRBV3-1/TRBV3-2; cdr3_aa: ASSHSRDTDTQY
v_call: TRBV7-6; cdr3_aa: ASSVNQGQETQY
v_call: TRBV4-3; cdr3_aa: ASSLGVAGDQETQY
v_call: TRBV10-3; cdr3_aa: AISETANTEAF
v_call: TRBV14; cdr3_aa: ASSDRTGLTDTQY